These 13 T cell receptor beta chains were all obtained from the same sample, sequenced in a study of blood T cell repertoires in COVID-19. Only in-frame clones appear in the TCRdb table, and some are missing; sequencing was by immunoSEQ multiplex PCR. The sample yields 90,000 to 100,000 clones, roughly nine tenths seen once. The specimen sequenced was peripheral blood. The origin of the receptors is a man in his sixties with COVID-19, enrolled during active disease.

The chain is built from TRBV27 and TRBJ2-5; D not certain. This CDR3 comprises 16 residues. Between the trimmed V and J ends, which lost 5 bases and 4 bases, there was a span of 20 bases. Germline V lookup: CDR1 MNHEY, CDR2 SMNVEV (reference sequence). This chain's CDR3 is CASSPLRHRLGETQYF. CDR3 DNA sequence: TGTGCCAGCAGTCCCCTGCGGCATCGATTGGGAGAGACCCAGTACTTC.

The V call is TRBV6-2 or TRBV6-3, the J call TRBJ1-5; the match to TRBD1 covers 8 bases. With 5 bases clipped from V and 2 bases from J, the junction kept 5 bases outside the gene matches. CDR1 and CDR2 from the germline V gene are MNHEY and SVGEGT. The CDR3 spans 15 residues. Here the CDR3 DNA reads TGTGCCAGCAGTCGGACAGGGCGGGGCAATCAGCCCCAGCATTTT. Amino acids: CASSRTGRGNQPQHF.

There are a few counts of this clone. The chain links TRBV6-5 to TRBJ2-3; D is unresolved. CDR1 is MNHEY, CDR2 SVGAGI, per germline. V lost 4 bases to trimming and J lost 2 bases, with 10 bases between them. This CDR3 is built from 14 residues. The CDR3 nucleotides read TGTGCCAGCAGTTCTGATCGGTACACAGATACGCAGTATTTT. Translating gives CASSSDRYTDTQYF.

This chain joins TRBV4-2 and TRBJ2-1; no definite D call. Germline CDR1 LGHNA, CDR2 YNFKEQ. This CDR3 comprises 15 residues. V was shortened by 1 base and J by 7 bases, with 14 bases between the two germline ends. CDR3: CASSQVGGGGNEQFF. The CDR3 nucleotides are TGTGCCAGCAGCCAAGTCGGCGGTGGTGGTAATGAGCAGTTCTTC.

The chain joins TRBV5-1 to TRBJ2-2; 9 bases map to TRBD1. The CDR3 has 14 amino acids. Germline trimming cut 6 bases from V and 6 bases from J; bases unmatched to any gene: 6. CDR1 and CDR2 (germline): SGHRS, YFSETQ. CDR3 DNA: TGCGCCAGCACCATGGGACAGGGAGCCGGGGAGCTGTTTTTT. The encoded protein is CASTMGQGAGELFF.

This chain connects TRBV2 to TRBJ2-7, with D possibly TRBD1 on 5 matching bases. The germline V gene encodes CDR1 SNHLY and CDR2 FYNNEI. This CDR3 contains 14 residues. V was pared by 11 bases and J by 2 bases, with 19 bases between. CDR3 DNA: TGTGCCGCTAGGCGGACATCAGCACCCTACGAGCAGTACTTC. It codes for CAARRTSAPYEQYF.

This chain links TRBV28 with TRBJ1-3; D remains unclear. The CDR3 covers 11 residues. Germline CDR1 MDHEN, CDR2 SYDVKM. Trimming pared 6 bases from V and 12 bases from J, leaving 12 bases between. Here the CDR3 reads CASRADGNIYF. The DNA for the CDR3 is TGTGCCAGCAGGGCTGATGGCAACATATATTTT.

CDR3 bases: TGTGCCAGCAGCTTAGAGGAGACTAGCGGTTCCTACAATGAGCAGTTCTTC. Its translation is CASSLEETSGSYNEQFF. V gene TRBV7-8 combines with J gene TRBJ2-1; 9 bases are shared with TRBD2. The CDR3 runs 17 residues. Germline V gene data show CDR1 as SGHVS and CDR2 as FQNEAQ. V dropped 1 base and J dropped 1; count of bases not matched to a gene: 5.

The chain employs TRBV7-2 and TRBJ2-5; 10 bases agree with TRBD2. The CDR3 has 17 residues. Trimming removed 1 base from V and 5 bases from J; junction bases left unmatched: 10. Germline V gives CDR1 SGHTA, CDR2 FQGNSA. In nucleotides, the CDR3 is TGTGCCAGCAGCTTAGGCCTCCTAGCGGGAGTATGGGAGACCCAGTACTTC. Amino acids: CASSLGLLAGVWETQYF.

This rearrangement joins TRBV7-3 to TRBJ2-2; 14 bases map to TRBD2. This CDR3 has 16 amino acids. Germline V gene lookup returns CDR1 SGHTA and CDR2 FQGTGA. V gave up 3 bases and J gave up 5 bases; unmatched junction bases: 2. The CDR3 sequence is CASSLGLAGATGELFF. The CDR3 bases are TGTGCCAGCAGCTTGGGACTAGCGGGAGCAACCGGGGAGCTGTTTTTT.

This clone has just a few counts. The gene calls are TRBV28 and TRBJ2-1; TRBD2 matches at 9 bases. Germline V gene sequence: CDR1 MDHEN, CDR2 SYDVKM. This CDR3 has 14 residues. V lost 7 bases to trimming and J lost 9 bases; unmatched junction nucleotides: 10. This chain's CDR3 is CASTSSGEFGEQFF. The CDR3 DNA sequence: TGTGCCAGCACCTCTAGCGGGGAGTTCGGTGAGCAGTTCTTC.

J is TRBJ2-1 and V is TRBV7-9, with unresolved D. V was pared by 6 bases and J by 8 bases, with 23 bases between. The CDR3 sequence is 16 residues long. Germline CDR1 is SEHNR and CDR2 is FQNEAQ (reference sequence). The CDR3 DNA reads TGTGCCAGCAGTCCCGTCCTCCCCCAGAGGATCTATGAGCAGTTCTTC. This translates into CASSPVLPQRIYEQFF.

This chain connects TRBV2 to TRBJ1-1; D might be TRBD1 (6 bases). From germline, CDR1 is SNHLY and CDR2 FYNNEI. V was clipped by 8 bases and J by 4 bases, with 11 bases between them. The CDR3 covers 12 residues. This CDR3 reads CASYEGVTEAFF. The CDR3 DNA sequence: TGTGCCAGCTACGAGGGGGTCACTGAAGCTTTCTTT.